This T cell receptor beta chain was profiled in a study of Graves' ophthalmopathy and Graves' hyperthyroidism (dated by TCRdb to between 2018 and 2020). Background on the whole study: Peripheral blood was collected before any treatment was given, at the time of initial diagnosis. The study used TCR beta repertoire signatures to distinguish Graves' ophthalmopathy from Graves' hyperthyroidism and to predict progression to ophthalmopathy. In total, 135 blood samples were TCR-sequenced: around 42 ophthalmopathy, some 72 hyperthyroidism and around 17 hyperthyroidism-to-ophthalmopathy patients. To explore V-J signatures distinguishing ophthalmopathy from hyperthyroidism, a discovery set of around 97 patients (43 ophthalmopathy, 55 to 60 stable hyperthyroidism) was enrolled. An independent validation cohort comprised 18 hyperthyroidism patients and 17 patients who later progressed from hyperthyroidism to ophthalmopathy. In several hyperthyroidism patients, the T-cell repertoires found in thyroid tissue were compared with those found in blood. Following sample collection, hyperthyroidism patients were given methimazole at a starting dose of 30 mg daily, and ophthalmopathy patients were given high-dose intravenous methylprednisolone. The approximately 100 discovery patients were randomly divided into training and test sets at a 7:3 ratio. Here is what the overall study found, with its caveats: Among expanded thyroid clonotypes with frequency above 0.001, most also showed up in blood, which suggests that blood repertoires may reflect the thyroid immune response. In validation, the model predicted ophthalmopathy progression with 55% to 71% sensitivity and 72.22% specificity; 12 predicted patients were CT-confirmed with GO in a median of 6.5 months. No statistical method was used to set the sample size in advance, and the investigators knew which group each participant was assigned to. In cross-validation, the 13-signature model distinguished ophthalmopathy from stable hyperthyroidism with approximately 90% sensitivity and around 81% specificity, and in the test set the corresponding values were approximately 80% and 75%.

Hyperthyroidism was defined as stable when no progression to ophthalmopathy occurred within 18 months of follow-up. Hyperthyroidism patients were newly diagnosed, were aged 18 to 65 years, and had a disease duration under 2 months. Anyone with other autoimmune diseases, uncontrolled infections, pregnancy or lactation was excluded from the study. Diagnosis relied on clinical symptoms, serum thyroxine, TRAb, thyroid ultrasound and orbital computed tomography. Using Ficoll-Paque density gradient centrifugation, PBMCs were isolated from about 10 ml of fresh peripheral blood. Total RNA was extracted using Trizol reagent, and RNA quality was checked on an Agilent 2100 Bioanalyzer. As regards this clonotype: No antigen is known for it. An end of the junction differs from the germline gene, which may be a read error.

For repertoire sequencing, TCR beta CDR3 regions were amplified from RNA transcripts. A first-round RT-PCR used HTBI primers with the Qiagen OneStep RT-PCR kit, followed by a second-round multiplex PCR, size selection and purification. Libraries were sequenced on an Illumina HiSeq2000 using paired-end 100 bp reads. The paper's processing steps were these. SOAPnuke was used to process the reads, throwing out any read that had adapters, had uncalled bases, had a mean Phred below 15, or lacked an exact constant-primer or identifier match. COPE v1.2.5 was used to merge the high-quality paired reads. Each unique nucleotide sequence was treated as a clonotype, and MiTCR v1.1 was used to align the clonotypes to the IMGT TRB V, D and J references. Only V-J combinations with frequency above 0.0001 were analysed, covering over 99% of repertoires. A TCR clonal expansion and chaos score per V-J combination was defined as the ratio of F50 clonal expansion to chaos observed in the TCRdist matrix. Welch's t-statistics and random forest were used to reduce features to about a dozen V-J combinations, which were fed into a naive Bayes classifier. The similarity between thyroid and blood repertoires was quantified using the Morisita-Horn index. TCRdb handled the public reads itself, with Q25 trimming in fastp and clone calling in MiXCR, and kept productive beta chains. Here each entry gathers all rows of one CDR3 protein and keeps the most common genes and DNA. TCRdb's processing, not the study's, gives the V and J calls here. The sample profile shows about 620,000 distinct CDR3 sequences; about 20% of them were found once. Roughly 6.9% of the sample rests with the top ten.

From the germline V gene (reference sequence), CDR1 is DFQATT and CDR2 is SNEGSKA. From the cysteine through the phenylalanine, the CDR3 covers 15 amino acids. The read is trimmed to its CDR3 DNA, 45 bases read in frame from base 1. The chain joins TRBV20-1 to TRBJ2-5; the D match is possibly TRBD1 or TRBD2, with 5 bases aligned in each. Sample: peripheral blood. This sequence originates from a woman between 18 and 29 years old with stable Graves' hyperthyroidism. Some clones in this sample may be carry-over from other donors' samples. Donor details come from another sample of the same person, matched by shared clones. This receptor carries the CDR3 CSARDPYGSGDPSAF. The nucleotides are TGCAGTGCTAGAGATCCTTATGGCTCTGGGGACCCCTCGGCCTTC.